One sample yielded the 30 T cell receptor beta chains listed below, sequenced in a study of read filtering for tumor transcriptome and immune sequencing. This library used roughly 0.4 ug RNA and molecular barcoded adaptors spanning alpha/delta and beta/gamma chains. In TCRdb, the reads were re-called with MiXCR into one record per CDR3 protein. Here the sample spans about 38,000 distinct CDR3 sequences, roughly 15% being singletons. The sequenced sample was a population of CD138-negative cells sorted from bone marrow. The origin of the receptors is a donor over 35 with multiple myeloma.

This clonotype has at least ten counts. The chain is built from TRBV28 and TRBJ2-6; 7 bases agree with TRBD1. V lost 5 bases to trimming and J lost 0 bases; unmatched junction nucleotides: 13. CDR1 and CDR2 from the germline V gene are MDHEN and SYDVKM. The CDR3 sequence is 19 residues long. CDR3 protein: CASSTFRGQRVSGANVLTF. The CDR3, as DNA: TGTGCCAGCAGTACATTTAGGGGGCAGAGGGTCTCTGGGGCCAACGTCCTGACTTTC.

In this sample, this clonotype turned up many times. The chain is built from TRBV7-8 and TRBJ2-2; 9 bases map to TRBD1. CDR3 length: 17 residues. Germline CDR1 is SGHVS and CDR2 is FQNEAQ. The V and J ends lost 5 bases and 5 bases, in that order; junction bases with no gene match: 12. The CDR3 here is CASSPFLGQGRTGELFF. Here the CDR3 DNA reads TGTGCCAGCAGCCCCTTTTTGGGACAGGGTCGTACCGGGGAGCTGTTTTTT. Combining the CDR3 with reference TRBV7-8 and TRBJ2-2 gives the whole variable domain GAGVSQSPRYKVAKRGQDVALRCDPISGHVSLFWYQQALGQGPEFLTYFQNEAQLDKSGLPSDRFFAERPEGSVSTLKIQRTQQEDSAVYLCASSPFLGQGRTGELFFGEGSRLTVL.

In this sample, this clonotype turned up many times. This chain joins TRBV5-4 and TRBJ2-7; 7 nucleotides line up with TRBD1. J gave up 1 base and V 8 bases, and 6 bases lay outside the gene matches. Germline CDR1 and CDR2: SGHNT and YYREEE (reference sequence). CDR3 length equals 13 residues. The CDR3 sequence: CASSQGQSYEQYF. The CDR3 coding sequence is TGTGCCAGTTCCCAGGGACAGTCCTACGAGCAGTACTTC.

On this clonotype: This sequence is one base from a far larger clone and is likely a read error. V is TRBV2 and J is TRBJ2-7; unclear D gene. This CDR3 spans 15 amino acids. V lost 2 bases, J lost 7 bases, and 18 bases lay in between. In germline, CDR1 is SNHLY, CDR2 FYNNEI. CDR3 residues: CASSELVSLNNEQYF. CDR3 in DNA: TGTGCCAGCAGTGAATTGGTGTCACTAAACAATGAGCAGTACTTC.

This clonotype came up many times. The chain carries TRBV6-5 and TRBJ2-4, with 9 nucleotides matching TRBD2. V shed 7 bases, J shed 0 bases, and the junction held 4 bases outside the gene matches. Germline V gene lookup returns CDR1 MNHEY and CDR2 SVGAGI. This CDR3 is 15 amino acids long. The CDR3 protein is CASNGGGAAKNIQYF. DNA for the CDR3: TGTGCCAGCAACGGCGGGGGGGCAGCCAAAAACATTCAGTACTTC.

This clonotype was counted a few times. A read error may explain this, as a much larger clone is one base away. The chain couples TRBV7-9 to TRBJ2-3; 8 positions agree with TRBD1. The CDR3 loop spans 15 amino acids. Germline loops: CDR1 SEHNR, CDR2 FQNEAQ (reference sequence). The chain's CDR3 is CAGSLVRTGPDTQYF. CDR3 nucleotides: TGTGCCGGCAGCTTAGTACGGACAGGGCCAGATACGCAGTATTTT.

This clonotype was detected a few times. A much larger clone is a single base away; this may be a read error. The chain recombines TRBV27 with TRBJ1-1; possible D gene TRBD1, 5 bases. V was trimmed by 8 bases and J by 1 base, leaving 11 bases between them. Germline CDR1 MNHEY, CDR2 SMNVEV (reference sequence). The CDR3 spans 13 residues. CDR3 sequence reads: CASSSRANTEAFF. As DNA, the CDR3 is TGTGCCAGCTCAAGCAGGGCGAACACTGAAGCTTTCTTT.

This clonotype was recorded many times. This chain joins TRBV28 and TRBJ2-5; D possibly corresponds to TRBD2 (6 bases). The ends were cut back, 6 bases at V and 3 bases at J, with 8 bases in the middle. CDR1 and CDR2 (germline): MDHEN, SYDVKM. The CDR3 runs to 12 residues. CDR3 nucleotide sequence: TGTGCCAGCAGGTCGGGAGAAGAGACCCAGTACTTC. Translating gives CASRSGEETQYF.

This clonotype came up many times. The chain couples TRBV12-3 or TRBV12-4 to TRBJ2-5; TRBD1 matches at 7 bases. The CDR3 runs 14 residues. V shed 8 bases and J 4 bases; nucleotides not matched to a gene: 10. The CDR3 protein is CASSSPTGRETQYF. For the CDR3, the DNA is TGTGCCAGCTCTTCCCCGACAGGGAGAGAGACCCAGTACTTC.

In this sample, this clonotype turned up many times. This chain uses TRBV6-6 with TRBJ2-5, with D maybe TRBD1 (6 bases). The V gene lost 7 bases and the J gene lost 1 base, with 7 bases spanning the gap. The CDR3 runs 12 residues. Germline lookup yields CDR1 MNHNY and CDR2 SVGAGI (reference sequence). CDR3 DNA: TGTGCCAGCATGGGGGCCCAAGAGACCCAGTACTTC. Its translation is CASMGAQETQYF.

This clonotype occurred many times. The CDR3 loop is CASTNPGGGAYNEQFF. CDR3 in DNA: TGTGCCAGCACAAACCCGGGCGGGGGGGCCTACAATGAGCAGTTCTTC. J is TRBJ2-1 and V is TRBV7-8, with 9 bases matching TRBD2. V dropped 7 bases and J dropped 2; count of bases not matched to a gene: 9. This CDR3 has 16 residues. From germline, CDR1 is SGHVS and CDR2 FQNEAQ. The full variable domain, with the rest looked up from reference TRBV7-8 and TRBJ2-1, is GAGVSQSPRYKVAKRGQDVALRCDPISGHVSLFWYQQALGQGPEFLTYFQNEAQLDKSGLPSDRFFAERPEGSVSTLKIQRTQQEDSAVYLCASTNPGGGAYNEQFFGPGTRLTVL.

There are many counts of this clonotype. The V call is TRBV11-2, the J call TRBJ1-6; TRBD1 might be the D (6 bases). Trimming removed 5 bases from V and 6 bases from J, with 20 bases in between. This CDR3 is 17 amino acids long. Germline CDR1 is SGHAT and CDR2 is FQNNGV. The DNA for the CDR3 is TGTGCCAGCAGCCCGCCCGGGGGCAGCCGTCTTAATTCACCCCTCCACTTT. Protein: CASSPPGGSRLNSPLHF.

This clonotype came up many times. The chain recombines TRBV25-1 with TRBJ2-7, with D uncertain. Trimming left V 1 base short and J 6 bases short, with 16 bases between. The CDR3 contains 15 residues. Germline V gene data show CDR1 as MGHDK and CDR2 as SYGVNS. CDR3 sequence (DNA): TGTGCCAGCAGTGAATTGTGGACCGGCAACGGCGAGCAGTACTTC. It specifies CASSELWTGNGEQYF.

Turning to this clonotype: One junction end disagrees with the germline gene, perhaps due to a read error. The chain couples TRBV28 to TRBJ1-4; D is unresolved. This CDR3 is 15 amino acids long. CDR1 MDHEN and CDR2 SYDVKM come from the germline V gene. The CDR3 DNA reads TGTGCCAGCAGTTTAGGGGAAGCAACTAATGAAAAACGGTTTTTT. This sequence encodes CASSLGEATNEKRFF.

This clonotype has more than one count but fewer than ten. A much larger clonotype is one base distant, so this may be a read error. Lacking the conserved final phenylalanine or tryptophan, this CDR3 likely reflects a read error. The chain couples TRBV5-1 to TRBJ2-1; D gene ambiguous. The CDR3 covers 14 residues. The V gene's germline CDR1 is SGHRS and CDR2 YFSETQ. The V end was cut by 7 bases, the J end by 2 bases, with 13 bases between. CDR3 in DNA: TGCGCCAGCGCAAGGACGGTAACCTACAATGAGCAGTTCCTC. This sequence encodes CASARTVTYNEQFL.

The sample holds many counts of this clonotype. The rearrangement joins TRBV10-3 to TRBJ2-2; D gene ambiguous. This CDR3 has 14 amino acids. The V and J ends lost 2 bases and 6 bases respectively, with 10 bases between them. Germline CDR1 ENHRY, CDR2 SYGVKD. The CDR3 sequence is CAISEKVGAGELFF. DNA for the CDR3: TGTGCCATCAGTGAGAAGGTTGGCGCCGGGGAGCTGTTTTTT.

The rearrangement links TRBV20-1 to TRBJ2-7, with TRBD1 identical over 7 bases. V was clipped by 0 bases and J by 7 bases; unmatched bases: 9. The germline V gene has CDR1 DFQATT and CDR2 SNEGSKA (reference sequence). This CDR3 is 14 amino acids long. CDR3 in DNA: TGCAGTGCTAGAGATGGGACAGCCTTACGTGAGCAGTACTTC. As protein: CSARDGTALREQYF.

This clonotype was detected a few times. Since a much larger clone is just one base distant, this may be a read error. This is likely a read error, given that the CDR3 carries no conserved phenylalanine or tryptophan at its end. J is TRBJ2-3 and V is TRBV6-1, with a weak D call TRBD2 (6 bases). The ends were cut back, 0 bases at V and 4 bases at J, with 11 bases in the middle. The CDR3 length is 15 residues. In germline, CDR1 is MNHNS, CDR2 SASEGT. CDR3 sequence: CASSEARGFPDTQYL. The CDR3 nucleotides read TGTGCCAGCAGTGAAGCGCGGGGTTTCCCAGATACGCAGTATCTT.

In its sample, this clonotype was seen many times. The rearrangement links TRBV28 to TRBJ1-5, with D uncertain. The CDR3 is 14 amino acids. The germline V gene encodes CDR1 MDHEN and CDR2 SYDVKM. Trimming pared 8 bases from V and 4 bases from J, leaving 15 bases between. The DNA of the CDR3 is TGTGCCAGCGGAGAGGTGGCAGCGAATCAGCCCCAGCATTTT. Translated: CASGEVAANQPQHF.

This clonotype was seen at least ten times. The chain couples TRBV6-2 or TRBV6-3 to TRBJ2-3; D uncertain. V was shortened by 7 bases and J by 7 bases, with 15 bases between the two germline ends. Germline V gives CDR1 MNHEY, CDR2 SVGEGT. The CDR3 contains 13 residues. The CDR3 sequence: CASTPTVGYTQYF. The CDR3 DNA reads as TGTGCCAGCACTCCTACTGTAGGGTATACGCAGTATTTT.

This clonotype has at least ten counts. This rearrangement joins TRBV15 to TRBJ1-1; D not resolved. Trimming removed 5 bases at V and 0 bases at J, with 7 bases between. Germline V gives CDR1 LNHNV, CDR2 YYDKDF (reference sequence). There are 13 residues in the CDR3. This CDR3 is CATSLPMNTEAFF. CDR3 DNA sequence: TGTGCCACCAGCCTCCCTATGAACACTGAAGCTTTCTTT.

This clonotype has a count of ten or more. The chain employs TRBV12-3 or TRBV12-4 and TRBJ1-1, with 7 bases aligning to TRBD1. Trimming at V came to 5 bases and at J to 6 bases, leaving 9 bases not matched to a gene. The CDR3 extends over 14 amino acids. The CDR3 loop reads CASSPSTGIAEAFF. The CDR3 nucleotides are TGTGCCAGCAGTCCCTCGACAGGGATCGCTGAAGCTTTCTTT.

The V call is TRBV7-2, the J call TRBJ1-3; D ambiguous. With 4 bases removed from V and 1 base from J, the gap between germline ends came to 8 bases. CDR1 SGHTA and CDR2 FQGNSA come from the germline V gene. The CDR3 has 14 amino acids. The CDR3, as DNA: TGTGCCAGCAGCTCTGGTCGTTCTGGAAACACCATATATTTT. This codes for CASSSGRSGNTIYF.

This clonotype has a count of ten or more. The chain couples TRBV4-3 to TRBJ1-1, with D hard to call. CDR3 length: 13 residues. The V gene lost 6 bases and the J gene lost 2 bases, with 10 bases spanning the gap. Germline-derived CDR1 and CDR2 are LGHNA and YSLEER. CDR3 sequence reads: CASSRTVNTEAFF. CDR3 coding DNA: TGCGCCAGCAGTAGGACGGTAAACACTGAAGCTTTCTTT.

This clonotype has only a few counts. DNA of the CDR3: TGTGCCTGGGACAGGGTTAGTGAGCAGTTCTTC. It yields the protein CAWDRVSEQFF. This chain uses TRBV30 with TRBJ2-1, with 7 positions matching TRBD1. CDR3 length: 11 amino acids. After removal of 5 bases from V and 9 bases from J, the junction contained 4 bases not matched to a gene. CDR1 and CDR2 (germline): GTSNPN, SVGIG (reference sequence).

This clonotype was observed at least ten times. V is TRBV5-1 and J is TRBJ1-1; TRBD1 agrees at 8 bases. The germline CDR1 and CDR2 sequences are SGHRS and YFSETQ. V was pared by 0 bases and J by 6 bases, with 7 bases of the junction left unmatched. This CDR3 is 15 amino acids long. The CDR3 nucleotides read TGCGCCAGCAGCTTGGGCCCTGACAGGGGCCCTGAAGCTTTCTTT. Protein sequence: CASSLGPDRGPEAFF.

This clonotype occurred many times. V gene TRBV5-6 combines with J gene TRBJ1-2; D is undetermined. V lost 0 bases, J lost 4 bases, and 7 bases lay in between. The CDR3 length is 13 residues. Germline V gene data show CDR1 as SGHDT and CDR2 as YYEEEE. This CDR3 reads CASSLGHLYGYTF. The CDR3 DNA reads as TGTGCCAGCAGCTTGGGCCACCTCTATGGCTACACCTTC.

By sample share, this clonotype is medium-sized. The chain recombines TRBV5-6 with TRBJ1-1; D gene unclear. Germline CDR1 SGHDT, CDR2 YYEEEE. V lost 2 bases, J lost 5 bases, and 7 bases lay in between. This CDR3 is 12 amino acids long. The CDR3 sequence: CASSLDGTEAFF. The CDR3 coding sequence is TGTGCCAGCAGCTTAGACGGGACTGAAGCTTTCTTT.

Many counts were recorded for this clonotype. The rearrangement links TRBV20-1 to TRBJ2-5; TRBD2 might be the D (6 bases). The CDR3 sequence is 14 residues long. Germline CDR1 DFQATT, CDR2 SNEGSKA (reference sequence). Trimming left V 3 bases short and J 4 bases short, with 15 bases between. CDR3 residues: CSASPGTSRETQYF. DNA of the CDR3: TGCAGTGCTAGCCCCGGGACTTCTCGAGAGACCCAGTACTTC.

In its sample, this clonotype was seen many times. This chain connects TRBV7-9 to TRBJ1-2; D is possibly TRBD1 (5 bases). The V end lost 5 bases, the J end lost 8 bases, and 15 bases lay between the germline ends. Germline CDR1 is SEHNR and CDR2 is FQNEAQ (reference sequence). This CDR3 has 13 residues. CDR3 sequence: CASSPVGGSGYTF. The CDR3, as DNA: TGTGCCAGCAGCCCCGTGGGGGGTTCCGGCTACACCTTC.